This T cell receptor beta chain was identified in a study of blood T cells in healthy people across ages. The CDR3 extends over 18 amino acids. Trimming removed 5 bases at V and 4 bases at J, with 24 bases between. Germline CDR1 and CDR2: MNHEY and SMNVEV (reference sequence). Ten milliliters of peripheral blood were drawn from each donor into EDTA-treated tubes. A minimum of 5 micrograms of total RNA was extracted per sample. Comment on this clonotype: Its antigen is still unknown.

Study-wide results and caveats: Naive T cell percentage strongly correlated with TCR beta diversity.

A second PCR of about 7 to 11 cycles used a sample-barcoded 5' primer and a J-beta primer mix. TCRdb reprocessed the 5' RACE reads via MiXCR and lists one record per CDR3 protein. The repertoire holds over 600,000 distinct CDR3 sequences, with around half as singletons. The chain carries TRBV27 and TRBJ2-1; D is perhaps TRBD2 (6 bases). The sample consisted of blood. This receptor was taken from a man older than 75 in good health. DNA for the CDR3: TGTGCCAGCAGTCCGACCCGGGGGAGGATACGCAGGTACAATGAGCAGTTCTTC. Its translation: CASSPTRGRIRRYNEQFF.